This entry lists 5 T cell receptor beta chains sequenced from one sample in a study of PD-1 blockade in classical Hodgkin lymphoma. Time point meaning: cycle 4 day 1 (C4D1), after 6 weeks of nivolumab. In every patient, relapse followed autologous stem cell transplantation, while exposure to brentuximab vedotin differed. TCRdb keeps only in-frame clones here, not all; method: immunoSEQ multiplex PCR. This sample yields about 39,000 clones, of which 70% to 80% are seen a single time; 9.8% belongs to the top ten. The sequences come from peripheral blood mononuclear cells (PBMCs), collected before the fourth cycle of nivolumab. These receptors all come from a human donor with classical Hodgkin lymphoma.

The rearrangement links TRBV19 to TRBJ2-1, with no clear D. CDR3 length: 15 amino acids. Germline V gene lookup returns CDR1 LNHDA and CDR2 SQIVND (reference sequence). The V end lost 3 bases, the J end lost 0 bases, and 9 bases lay between the germline ends. CDR3 bases: TGTGCCAGTAGTATCGAGACAAGCTCCTACAATGAGCAGTTCTTC. This translates into CASSIETSSYNEQFF.

J is TRBJ1-5 and V is TRBV10-3; unclear D gene. The CDR3 is 14 amino acids. CDR1 is ENHRY, CDR2 SYGVKD, per germline. V was cut by 2 bases and J by 3 bases, with 8 bases left in between. CDR3 coding DNA: TGTGCCATCAGTGAGAACGGGTTCAATCAGCCCCAGCATTTT. It yields the protein CAISENGFNQPQHF.

This chain links TRBV27 with TRBJ2-1; D is perhaps TRBD2 (6 bases). Trimming pared 2 bases from V and 0 bases from J, leaving 8 bases between. The CDR3 sequence is 15 residues long. Per the germline V gene, CDR1 is MNHEY and CDR2 is SMNVEV (reference sequence). This CDR3 is CASSLRGSSYNEQFF. DNA of the CDR3: TGTGCCAGCAGTTTACGGGGGAGCTCCTACAATGAGCAGTTCTTC.

The genes are TRBV6-1 and TRBJ1-5; 7 positions match TRBD1. This CDR3 is built from 15 residues. Trimming removed 7 bases from V and 5 bases from J; junction bases left unmatched: 11. The germline V gene has CDR1 MNHNS and CDR2 SASEGT. The CDR3 is CASNPTGNPYQPQHF. CDR3 nucleotides: TGTGCCAGCAACCCGACAGGGAACCCCTATCAGCCCCAGCATTTT.

The chain links TRBV2 to TRBJ2-3, with D perhaps matching TRBD2 (5 bases). V lost 1 base and J lost 0, with 14 bases in between. Per the germline V gene, CDR1 is SNHLY and CDR2 is FYNNEI. The CDR3 sequence is 17 residues long. CDR3 protein: CASSEEEAEGSTDTQYF. The CDR3 region has the DNA TGTGCCAGCAGTGAAGAAGAAGCGGAAGGTAGCACAGATACGCAGTATTTT.